This TCR beta chain emerged from a study of STAT5B mutations in CD4+ large granular lymphocyte leukemia. Germline CDR1 MDHEN, CDR2 SYDVKM. The CDR3 is 13 residues long. The V end was cut by 6 bases, the J end by 2 bases, with 10 bases between. The table came from immunoSEQ multiplex PCR; TCRdb's copy has only in-frame clones and leaves some out. There are about 36,000 clones in the sample; around 80% occur only once, and less than 0.7% lies in the top ten. Sequenced input: CD4+ T cells from blood buffy coats. This clonotype originated in a human donor in good health. The rearrangement joins TRBV28 to TRBJ1-2; D perhaps matches TRBD1 (6 bases). The CDR3 here is CASRDGQNYGYTF. The DNA for the CDR3 is TGTGCCAGCAGGGATGGACAGAACTATGGCTACACCTTC.